The rows below give T cell receptor beta chains drawn from one sample of a study of blood T cell repertoires in COVID-19. The data were produced by immunoSEQ multiplex PCR, yet TCRdb's version contains in-frame clones alone and is incomplete. Altogether roughly 180,000 clones are present, around 87% being singletons, with the ten largest covering approximately 2.4%. Specimen: PBMCs or T cells enriched from blood (not recorded which). These receptors came from a woman aged 25 to 39 who had recovered from COVID-19. Each CDR3 is given with its conserved first and last residue. The D gene is left open where the match is weak. Only part of the rows carry a size: once, few, many, or a class if the clone is expanded.

D: TRBD2; V: TRBV7-9; size: -; J: TRBJ2-1; DNA: TGTGCCAGCAGCTCTGGGACTAGCGGGTACAATGAGCAGTTCTTC; CDR3: CASSSGTSGYNEQFF
D: -; V: TRBV2; size: -; J: TRBJ2-2; DNA: TGTGCCAGCAGTGAAAGACAGGTAGACACCGGGGAGCTGTTTTTT; CDR3: CASSERQVDTGELFF
D: TRBD2; V: TRBV7-3; size: -; J: TRBJ2-1; DNA: TGTGCCAGCAGCTTACAAGCGGGGCACAATGAGCAGTTCTTC; CDR3: CASSLQAGHNEQFF
D: -; V: TRBV7-3; size: -; J: TRBJ1-1; DNA: TGTGCCAGCAGCCCAACAGGGAGAATAGCTAGCGAAGCTTTCTTT; CDR3: CASSPTGRIASEAFF
D: -; V: TRBV5-6; size: -; J: TRBJ2-3; DNA: TGTGCCAGCATCGACTACCGGAGAAAATGGACAGATACGCAGTATTTT; CDR3: CASIDYRRKWTDTQYF
D: -; V: TRBV5-1; size: once; J: TRBJ1-4; DNA: TGCGCCAGCAAAGGGTTGGGGGCTGGTACTAATGAAAAACTGTTTTTT; CDR3: CASKGLGAGTNEKLFF
D: -; V: TRBV2; size: -; J: TRBJ2-5; DNA: TGTGCCAGCATTATCGGGAGCCAAGAGACCCAGTACTTC; CDR3: CASIIGSQETQYF
D: -; V: TRBV3-1/TRBV3-2; size: -; J: TRBJ2-5; DNA: TGTGCCAGCAGCCAAGATACCGGGCGGGGGACCCAGTACTTC; CDR3: CASSQDTGRGTQYF
D: TRBD2; V: TRBV7-2; size: few; J: TRBJ2-5; DNA: TGTGCCAGCAGCTCGACTAGCGGGAGGCGAGAGACCCAGTACTTC; CDR3: CASSSTSGRRETQYF
D: -; V: TRBV11-2; size: few; J: TRBJ1-1; DNA: TGTGCCAGCAGCTTAGACACAACAGGGTTCTCGACTGAAGCTTTCTTT; CDR3: CASSLDTTGFSTEAFF
D: -; V: TRBV4-2; size: -; J: TRBJ1-2; DNA: TGTGCCAGCAGCCAAGTGTCGACAGGCGGTACGGGCTACACCTTC; CDR3: CASSQVSTGGTGYTF
D: -; V: TRBV12-3/TRBV12-4; size: -; J: TRBJ1-2; DNA: TGTGCCAGCAGTCCGGGACATACTTATGGCTACACCTTC; CDR3: CASSPGHTYGYTF
D: TRBD2; V: TRBV2; size: -; J: TRBJ2-1; DNA: TGTGCCAGCAGTCCGGGACTAGCGTACAATGAGCAGTTCTTC; CDR3: CASSPGLAYNEQFF
D: TRBD2; V: TRBV27; size: -; J: TRBJ2-1; DNA: TGTGCCAGCAGTCTTCGACTAGCGGGAGGGGCGGAGCAGTTCTTC; CDR3: CASSLRLAGGAEQFF
D: -; V: TRBV11-3; size: -; J: TRBJ2-3; DNA: TGTGCCAGCAGCTTAGCTTCGACTCTCACAGATACGCAGTATTTT; CDR3: CASSLASTLTDTQYF
D: TRBD1; V: TRBV6-6; size: -; J: TRBJ2-2; DNA: TGTGCCAGCAGTCGAACTAGATATACCGGGACAGCGAACACCGGGGAGCTGTTTTTT; CDR3: CASSRTRYTGTANTGELFF
D: -; V: TRBV2; size: -; J: TRBJ1-1; DNA: TGTGCCAGCACCTCCAGCAGGGGGAACACTGAAGCTTTCTTT; CDR3: CASTSSRGNTEAFF
D: -; V: TRBV12-3/TRBV12-4; size: -; J: TRBJ1-5; DNA: TGTGCCAGCAGTATCGGCCCGGGGCAGCCCCAGCATTTT; CDR3: CASSIGPGQPQHF
D: -; V: TRBV21-1; size: -; J: TRBJ1-1; DNA: TGTGCCAGCAGCTGGAAGGAGGATCACACTGAAGCTTTCTTT; CDR3: CASSWKEDHTEAFF
D: -; V: TRBV24-1; size: -; J: TRBJ2-1; DNA: TGTGCCACCAGTGAGGGAGGGGGAAATGAGCAGTTCTTC; CDR3: CATSEGGGNEQFF
D: TRBD2; V: TRBV11-1; size: -; J: TRBJ2-3; DNA: TGTGCCAGCAGCATCGGGGGGGCTACAGATACGCAGTATTTT; CDR3: CASSIGGATDTQYF
D: TRBD2; V: TRBV3-1/TRBV3-2; size: once; J: TRBJ2-1; DNA: TGTGCCAGCAGCCGCGGACTAGCGGGGAACAATGAGCAGTTCTTC; CDR3: CASSRGLAGNNEQFF
D: -; V: TRBV18; size: -; J: TRBJ1-2; DNA: TGTGCCAGCCTCCTAACGCGGGGGGCGAATGATGGCTACACCTTC; CDR3: CASLLTRGANDGYTF
D: -; V: TRBV6-4; size: -; J: TRBJ1-1; DNA: TGTGCCAGCAGTTTGCGGAAGAACACTGAAGCTTTCTTT; CDR3: CASSLRKNTEAFF